What follows are 29 T cell receptor beta chains derived from one specimen sequenced in a study of T-cell reconstitution after alpha-beta-depleted transplantation in children. Unique molecular identifiers were used to barcode this TCRbeta library. One entry per CDR3 protein results from TCRdb running MiXCR on the PCR reads. The repertoire holds 180,000 or so distinct CDR3 sequences, with around 5.9% as singletons. The input for sequencing was PBMCs, taken before TCRalphabeta/CD19-depleted stem cell transplant. Receptor source: a girl under three years old with combined immunodeficiency, due to receive a stem cell transplant.

This clonotype was detected ten times or more. The chain combines TRBV19 with TRBJ1-1, with a weak D call TRBD1 (6 bases). Between the trimmed V and J ends, which lost 0 bases and 4 bases, there was a span of 9 bases. The CDR3 has 14 amino acids. Germline CDR1 reads LNHDA; CDR2 reads SQIVND (reference sequence). CDR3 region: CASSIEGGRTEAFF. As DNA, the CDR3 is TGTGCCAGTAGTATAGAAGGGGGTCGCACTGAAGCTTTCTTT.

This clonotype was seen ten or more times. This chain links TRBV7-2 with TRBJ1-6; unclear D gene. The CDR3 has 16 amino acids. Germline V gene data show CDR1 as SGHTA and CDR2 as FQGNSA. Trimming cost V 5 bases and J 7 bases, with 18 bases left between them. This CDR3 is CASSIGQPLRNSPLHF. The CDR3 nucleotides are TGTGCCAGCAGCATAGGGCAGCCACTGAGGAATTCACCCCTCCACTTT.

This clonotype was detected many times. The chain combines TRBV7-2 with TRBJ2-5, with 11 positions matching TRBD2. Germline CDR1 and CDR2: SGHTA and FQGNSA. There are 16 residues in the CDR3. Losses at the gene ends were 5 bases for V and 0 bases for J; bases not matched to a gene: 5. For the CDR3, the DNA is TGTGCCAGCAGCACCAGACTAGCGGGGTACCAAGAGACCCAGTACTTC. Amino acid sequence: CASSTRLAGYQETQYF.

This clonotype appeared many times. The chain combines TRBV28 with TRBJ2-5; D could derive from TRBD1 or TRBD2 (5 bases each). This CDR3 comprises 17 residues. Germline-derived CDR1 and CDR2 are MDHEN and SYDVKM. Trimming removed 8 bases at V and 1 base at J, with 23 bases between. For the CDR3, the DNA is TGTGCCAGCGTGCTGGGGGACGGGCCTTCTCCCCAAGAGACCCAGTACTTC. This gives the protein CASVLGDGPSPQETQYF.

Many counts were recorded for this clonotype. The chain joins TRBV29-1 to TRBJ2-7; D is unclear. Germline-derived CDR1 and CDR2 are SQVTM and ANQGSEA. V lost 7 bases to trimming and J lost 0 bases, with 10 bases between them. This CDR3 is built from 12 residues. The CDR3 DNA sequence: TGCAGCGCGGTCCTCATCTCCTACGAGCAGTACTTC. It codes for CSAVLISYEQYF.

In this sample, this clonotype turned up many times. This chain links TRBV20-1 with TRBJ2-3; D is possibly TRBD1 (6 bases). The CDR3 has 13 amino acids. Looked up from germline, CDR1 is DFQATT and CDR2 is SNEGSKA (reference sequence). Trimming stripped 4 bases from V and 2 bases from J, with 10 bases between. Written as DNA, the CDR3 is TGCAGTGCTACCCGACAGGACACAGATACGCAGTATTTT. This sequence encodes CSATRQDTDTQYF.

This clonotype showed up just a few times. The rearrangement uses TRBV9 and TRBJ2-1; 9 bases line up with TRBD1. Germline CDR1 and CDR2: SGDLS and YYNGEE. Trimming took 4 bases from V and 3 from J; bases not matched to a gene: 5. The CDR3 sequence is 15 residues long. The CDR3 reads CASSPSGQGYNEQFF. CDR3 sequence (DNA): TGTGCCAGCAGCCCCTCGGGACAGGGCTACAATGAGCAGTTCTTC.

This clonotype has a handful of counts. This rearrangement joins TRBV7-9 to TRBJ2-5; possibly TRBD2 for D (5 bases). Deletions cut 1 base from V and 5 bases from J, with 8 bases between. The CDR3 is 13 amino acids. Germline V gene data show CDR1 as SEHNR and CDR2 as FQNEAQ (reference sequence). The CDR3, as DNA: TGTGCCAGCAGCTTAGACCGGAGGGAGACCCAGTACTTC. Encoded protein: CASSLDRRETQYF.

This clonotype showed up many times. The chain uses TRBV7-6 and TRBJ1-1, with D uncertain. This CDR3 comprises 12 residues. Trimming stripped 10 bases from V and 0 bases from J, with 9 bases between. Germline CDR1 and CDR2: SGHVS and FNYEAQ. The CDR3 here is CATQELNTEAFF. CDR3 coding DNA: TGTGCCACCCAGGAACTGAACACTGAAGCTTTCTTT.

This clonotype was counted ten times or more. The chain is built from TRBV24-1 and TRBJ2-3; unclear D gene. V lost 0 bases, J lost 6 bases, and 6 bases lay in between. The length of the CDR3 is 13 residues. CDR1 is KGHDR and CDR2 is SFDVKD in the germline V gene. In nucleotides, the CDR3 is TGTGCCACCAGTGATTTGCCAGCGGATACGCAGTATTTT. Its protein is CATSDLPADTQYF.

This clonotype was recorded many times. The V gene is TRBV25-1, the J gene TRBJ2-7, with 7 bases identical to TRBD1. The germline V gene encodes CDR1 MGHDK and CDR2 SYGVNS. V lost 4 bases and J lost 3; bases outside the gene matches: 6. The CDR3 runs to 14 residues. Written as DNA, the CDR3 is TGTGCCAGCAGTGCCCTGGGACAGAGCTACGAGCAGTACTTC. As protein: CASSALGQSYEQYF.

This clonotype was counted at least ten times. The gene calls are TRBV10-3 and TRBJ2-1; maybe TRBD1 (5 bases). CDR1 is ENHRY and CDR2 is SYGVKD in the germline V gene. CDR3 length: 13 residues. V lost 10 bases and J lost 6, with 16 bases in between. The CDR3 reads CATFSIRVNEQFF. CDR3 bases: TGTGCCACCTTCTCTATCAGGGTCAATGAGCAGTTCTTC.

This clonotype was counted between two and nine times. CDR3 DNA sequence: TGTGCCTTCGGACCGACGGTTTTGAACACTGAAGCTTTCTTT. Protein product: CAFGPTVLNTEAFF. The chain links TRBV30 to TRBJ1-1, with D unresolved. CDR3 length: 14 residues. V lost 7 bases and J 0 bases, leaving 15 bases between the germline ends. Germline V CDR1 and CDR2: GTSNPN, SVGIG (reference sequence).

The table lists this clonotype with many counts. V and J are TRBV7-9 and TRBJ2-2; D might be TRBD1 (5 bases). V was clipped by 5 bases and J by 5 bases, with 12 bases between them. The CDR3 extends over 14 amino acids. Germline values: CDR1 SEHNR, CDR2 FQNEAQ (reference sequence). CDR3 bases: TGTGCCAGCAGCCCAATCCCAGGGACCGGGGAGCTGTTTTTT. Its protein product is CASSPIPGTGELFF.

This clonotype was detected many times. The chain uses TRBV7-2 and TRBJ2-3; D remains unclear. The length of the CDR3 is 16 residues. Germline values: CDR1 SGHTA, CDR2 FQGNSA. V was pared by 5 bases and J by 2 bases, with 17 bases between. CDR3 DNA: TGTGCCAGCAGCCCCGGCCGATGGGCACTCACAGATACGCAGTATTTT. Translation gives CASSPGRWALTDTQYF.

At least ten counts were recorded for this clonotype. The genes are TRBV5-1 and TRBJ2-3; D possibly corresponds to TRBD1 (5 bases). This CDR3 is 14 amino acids long. V lost 4 bases and J 4 bases, leaving 13 bases between the germline ends. Germline CDR1 reads SGHRS; CDR2 reads YFSETQ. CDR3 residues: CASSPGLDPDTQYF. The CDR3 region has the DNA TGCGCCAGCAGCCCAGGGTTAGACCCAGATACGCAGTATTTT.

This clonotype occurred many times. The chain employs TRBV12-3 or TRBV12-4 and TRBJ2-5; a possible D gene is TRBD1 (6 bases). The CDR3 is 15 residues long. The V gene lost 6 bases and the J gene lost 2 bases, with 16 bases spanning the gap. Here the CDR3 reads CASSYLPGHQETQYF. In DNA, the CDR3 is TGTGCCAGCAGCTATTTACCGGGACATCAAGAGACCCAGTACTTC.

This clonotype was observed many times. J is TRBJ2-1 and V is TRBV10-3; 8 nucleotides match TRBD2. CDR3 length: 17 amino acids. Germline-derived CDR1 and CDR2 are ENHRY and SYGVKD. The J segment lost 10 bases and the V segment lost 2 bases, leaving 16 bases of the junction unmatched. CDR3 sequence: CAISEVFFGSGREEQFF. CDR3 coding DNA: TGTGCCATCAGTGAGGTTTTTTTTGGGAGCGGGAGAGAGGAGCAGTTCTTC.

Ten or more counts support this clonotype. The chain combines TRBV12-3 or TRBV12-4 with TRBJ2-4; no clear D. The CDR3 has 11 residues. Trimming pared 3 bases from V and 7 bases from J, leaving 4 bases between. The CDR3 DNA reads as TGTGCCAGCAGTTTTGGGAACATTCAGTACTTC. Amino acid sequence: CASSFGNIQYF.

This clonotype was detected many times. The chain carries TRBV12-3 or TRBV12-4 and TRBJ2-3; D unclear. The V end was cut by 2 bases, the J end by 6 bases, with 12 bases between. This CDR3 comprises 14 residues. CDR3 sequence reads: CASSLPPDGDTQYF. CDR3 DNA: TGTGCCAGCAGTTTACCGCCCGACGGGGATACGCAGTATTTT.

This clonotype was detected ten times or more. The V gene is TRBV20-1, the J gene TRBJ2-7; D perhaps matches TRBD2 (6 bases). Germline V gene data show CDR1 as DFQATT and CDR2 as SNEGSKA (reference sequence). Trimming pared 4 bases from V and 3 bases from J, leaving 13 bases between. The CDR3 consists of 13 residues. In DNA form, the CDR3 reads TGCAGTGCTACAGCATCGGGGGACTACGAGCAGTACTTC. Translating it yields CSATASGDYEQYF.

This clonotype was counted at least ten times. The chain links TRBV27 to TRBJ2-7; 7 bases are a match to TRBD2. This CDR3 spans 14 amino acids. J gave up 5 bases and V 0 bases, and 4 bases lay outside the gene matches. Germline V gene sequence: CDR1 MNHEY, CDR2 SMNVEV (reference sequence). The CDR3: CASSLSSSGHEQYF. DNA for the CDR3: TGTGCCAGCAGTTTATCCTCTAGCGGCCACGAGCAGTACTTC.

In its sample, this clonotype was seen a few times. The rearrangement uses TRBV7-2 and TRBJ2-2, with TRBD2 as a possible D gene (6 bases). Germline CDR1 and CDR2: SGHTA and FQGNSA. Trimming stripped 2 bases from V and 4 bases from J, with 8 bases between. This CDR3 is 14 amino acids long. The CDR3 DNA is TGTGCCAGCAGCTTACTAGCGACCACCGGGGAGCTGTTTTTT. It is translated as CASSLLATTGELFF.

This clonotype was detected only a few times. DNA for the CDR3: TGTGCCTGGAGTGTGAGGGGGACCCAAAACATTCAGTACTTC. Protein sequence: CAWSVRGTQNIQYF. The rearrangement uses TRBV30 and TRBJ2-4; maybe TRBD1 (6 bases). The germline V and J ends were trimmed by 0 bases and 5 bases, with 11 bases remaining between them. The CDR3 spans 14 residues. Germline values: CDR1 GTSNPN, CDR2 SVGIG (reference sequence). The full variable domain, in which reference TRBV30 and TRBJ2-4 provide the parts outside the CDR3, is SQTIHQWPATLVQPVGSPLSLECTVEGTSNPNLYWYRQAAGRGLQLLFYSVGIGQISSEVPQNLSASRPQDRQFILSSKKLLLSDSGFYLCAWSVRGTQNIQYFGAGTRLSVL.

The table lists this clonotype with many counts. The chain uses TRBV4-3 and TRBJ2-7, with TRBD2 identical over 15 bases. V shed 1 base and J 6 bases; nucleotides not matched to a gene: 7. The V gene's germline CDR1 is LGHNA and CDR2 YSLEER. The CDR3 consists of 17 residues. CDR3 sequence: CASSQGTGTSGRSEQYF. The CDR3 DNA reads TGCGCCAGCAGCCAAGGAACTGGGACTAGCGGGAGGAGCGAGCAGTACTTC.

The V call is TRBV15, the J call TRBJ2-7; weak D call: TRBD2 (6 bases). V was shortened by 7 bases and J by 5 bases, with 21 bases between the two germline ends. The CDR3 is 15 amino acids. Germline assignment: CDR1 LNHNV and CDR2 YYDKDF (reference sequence). CDR3 nucleotides: TGTGCCACCACCCCAGGTTGGGAGGTGGAGAACGAGCAGTACTTC. It codes for CATTPGWEVENEQYF.

This clonotype occurred many times. The chain couples TRBV25-1 to TRBJ2-1; 8 bases match TRBD1. CDR3 length: 15 amino acids. Unmatched junction bases numbered 3, after V lost 3 bases and J lost 2 bases. From germline, CDR1 is MGHDK and CDR2 SYGVNS. CDR3 amino acids: CASSEDREAYNEQFF. For the CDR3, the DNA is TGTGCCAGCAGTGAGGACAGGGAAGCCTACAATGAGCAGTTCTTC.

This clonotype was found many times. V and J are TRBV29-1 and TRBJ2-3, with 7 nucleotides matching TRBD1. This CDR3 is built from 11 residues. CDR1 is SQVTM, CDR2 ANQGSEA, per germline. Germline trimming cut 4 bases from V and 9 bases from J; bases unmatched to any gene: 4. CDR3 amino acids: CSVGAQGTQYF. As DNA, the CDR3 is TGCAGCGTTGGGGCACAGGGGACGCAGTATTTT.

Ten or more counts support this clonotype. This chain links TRBV5-1 with TRBJ1-1; possibly TRBD1 for D (6 bases). The germline V and J ends were trimmed by 7 bases and 3 bases, with 13 bases remaining between them. The V gene's germline CDR1 is SGHRS and CDR2 YFSETQ. CDR3 length equals 13 residues. CDR3 coding DNA: TGCGCCAGCTTCCAGCGGGGGCACACTGAAGCTTTCTTT. Translation: CASFQRGHTEAFF.